A single sample gave rise to the 32 T cell receptor beta chains below, sequenced in a study of identical twins (dated by TCRdb to the mid-2010s). Receptor libraries were prepared by 5' RACE. Sequencing relied on an Illumina HiSeq 2000. Using fastp trimming at Q25 and MiXCR clonotype assembly, TCRdb reanalyzed the public sequencing data and kept in-frame beta chains. A single entry per CDR3 protein holds the most common genes and DNA from its merged rows. This sample holds just over 500,000 distinct CDR3 sequences; 22% were observed only once. Around 0.9% of the sample lies in the top ten. The same sample was also studied in work on T cells expressing NK-cell markers.

Sequencing used CD4+ T cells sorted from blood. The origin of the receptors is a woman in her late teens or twenties in good health.

V usage is TRBV5-1 and J usage is TRBJ2-5; the D gene could be TRBD1 or TRBD2 (7 bases each). V lost 4 bases to trimming and J lost 0 bases, with 16 bases between them. Germline CDR1 SGHRS, CDR2 YFSETQ. The CDR3 is made up of 16 amino acids. In DNA, the CDR3 is TGCGCCAGCAGCCTAGTGCAGGGGGGGTACCAAGAGACCCAGTACTTC. Amino acid sequence: CASSLVQGGYQETQYF.

This clonotype has only one observation. V gene TRBV9 combines with J gene TRBJ2-5; 10 bases map to TRBD2. Unmatched junction bases numbered 0, after V lost 0 bases and J lost 1 base. CDR3 size: 15 residues. Germline V gene data show CDR1 as SGDLS and CDR2 as YYNGEE. DNA for the CDR3: TGTGCCAGCAGCGTAGCTAGCGGGGGCCAAGAGACCCAGTACTTC. This sequence encodes CASSVASGGQETQYF.

The CDR3 coding sequence is TGCAGTGCTAGTACCGGGCAGGATGAGCAGTTCTTC. It codes for CSASTGQDEQFF. The V gene is TRBV20-1, the J gene TRBJ2-1, with D uncertain. Trimming removed 3 bases at V and 8 bases at J, with 11 bases between. The CDR3 consists of 12 residues. CDR1 is DFQATT, CDR2 SNEGSKA, per germline (reference sequence).

The CDR3 protein is CASSVDGTRHNEQFF. The DNA for the CDR3 is TGTGCCAGCAGCGTAGACGGGACTCGTCACAATGAGCAGTTCTTC. The chain couples TRBV9 to TRBJ2-1; perhaps TRBD2 as D (6 bases). This CDR3 spans 15 amino acids. Germline CDR1 is SGDLS and CDR2 is YYNGEE. The germline V and J ends were trimmed by 0 bases and 5 bases, with 12 bases remaining between them.

V is TRBV6-1 and J is TRBJ2-3; D call uncertain. The germline gives CDR1 MNHNS, CDR2 SASEGT. Trimming took 4 bases from V and 2 from J, leaving 19 bases between them. This CDR3 is built from 17 residues. The CDR3 here is CASSASRWARNTDTQYF. DNA for the CDR3: TGTGCCAGCAGTGCCAGCAGGTGGGCGAGGAACACAGATACGCAGTATTTT.

V gene TRBV2 combines with J gene TRBJ2-3; D is undetermined. Looked up from germline, CDR1 is SNHLY and CDR2 is FYNNEI. This CDR3 is built from 12 residues. The germline V and J ends were trimmed by 8 bases and 3 bases, with 9 bases remaining between them. The CDR3 coding sequence is TGTGCCAGCGATCGTAGAACAGATACGCAGTATTTT. The encoded protein is CASDRRTDTQYF.

This clonotype turned up a few times. The chain has TRBV6-1 and TRBJ2-3; 8 bases are a match to TRBD2. The V segment lost 4 bases and the J segment 3 bases; nucleotides outside the gene matches: 12. In germline, CDR1 is MNHNS, CDR2 SASEGT. The CDR3 runs to 17 residues. The CDR3 DNA is TGTGCCAGCAGTGGACACCGGCTCGGGAGGGTTACAGATACGCAGTATTTT. It yields the protein CASSGHRLGRVTDTQYF.

The chain uses TRBV12-3 or TRBV12-4 and TRBJ2-7; D remains unclear. Trimming took 3 bases from V and 7 from J, leaving 16 bases between them. The CDR3 contains 14 residues. CDR3 protein: CASSFRWTGGEQYF. CDR3 DNA: TGTGCCAGCAGTTTTAGGTGGACCGGTGGGGAGCAGTACTTC.

This clonotype appeared many times. The rearrangement joins TRBV12-3 or TRBV12-4 to TRBJ2-1, with TRBD2 as a possible D gene (6 bases). This CDR3 has 13 residues. The ends were cut back, 3 bases at V and 7 bases at J, with 10 bases in the middle. CDR3 sequence: CASSLRGENEQFF. CDR3 nucleotide sequence: TGTGCCAGCAGTTTGCGGGGAGAGAATGAGCAGTTCTTC.

This clonotype appeared a few times. The genes are TRBV6-2 or TRBV6-3 and TRBJ2-1; TRBD2 agrees at 8 bases. V gave up 2 bases and J gave up 1 base; unmatched junction bases: 4. This CDR3 comprises 16 residues. Germline CDR1 and CDR2: MNHEY and SVGEGT. The CDR3 region is CASSYKSSGSYNEQFF. CDR3 coding DNA: TGTGCCAGCAGTTACAAGTCTAGCGGGTCCTACAATGAGCAGTTCTTC.

In this sample, this clonotype turned up a few times. The chain carries TRBV5-5 and TRBJ2-1, with unresolved D. V lost 1 base to trimming and J lost 0 bases, with 8 bases between them. Germline-derived CDR1 and CDR2 are SGHKS and YYEKEE (reference sequence). This CDR3 spans 15 amino acids. The CDR3 region has the DNA TGTGCCAGCAGCTTGTACCCGAGCTCCTACAATGAGCAGTTCTTC. Translating gives CASSLYPSSYNEQFF.

This clonotype was observed many times. The chain uses TRBV20-1 and TRBJ2-7, with TRBD1 matching over 9 bases. The CDR3 is 15 residues long. CDR1 and CDR2 from the germline V gene are DFQATT and SNEGSKA (reference sequence). V shed 2 bases and J 3 bases; nucleotides not matched to a gene: 8. The CDR3 reads CSARIAGQGRYEQYF. CDR3 in DNA: TGCAGTGCTAGAATTGCGGGACAGGGTCGCTACGAGCAGTACTTC.

This chain uses TRBV7-3 with TRBJ1-1; D gene unclear. Trimming pared 1 base from V and 0 bases from J, leaving 12 bases between. The V gene's germline CDR1 is SGHTA and CDR2 FQGTGA. The CDR3 loop spans 16 amino acids. The chain's CDR3 is CASSLSVQPMNTEAFF. The CDR3 DNA sequence: TGTGCCAGCAGCTTAAGTGTGCAGCCTATGAACACTGAAGCTTTCTTT.

This chain joins TRBV20-1 and TRBJ2-7, with TRBD2 matching 7 bases. CDR1 and CDR2 (germline): DFQATT, SNEGSKA (reference sequence). The junction had 7 bases not matched to a gene; V was cut back by 6 bases and J by 2 bases. CDR3 length equals 13 residues. CDR3: CSAISGGPYEQYF. The DNA for the CDR3 is TGCAGTGCCATTTCGGGAGGCCCCTACGAGCAGTACTTC.

This clonotype has a handful of counts. The gene calls are TRBV3-1 and TRBJ2-1, with 10 bases identical to TRBD2. The trim removed 1 base at V and 9 bases at J, leaving 3 bases unmatched. This CDR3 comprises 14 residues. Germline V gives CDR1 LGHDT, CDR2 YNNKEL (reference sequence). In nucleotides, the CDR3 is TGTGCCAGCAGCCAAGGCCTAGCGGGGGTTGAGCAGTTCTTC. Translation gives CASSQGLAGVEQFF.

The V call is TRBV15, the J call TRBJ1-4; a weak D match, TRBD1 (5 bases). This CDR3 region has 16 residues. The V gene lost 0 bases and the J gene lost 7 bases, with 15 bases spanning the gap. CDR1 is LNHNV and CDR2 is YYDKDF in the germline V gene (reference sequence). DNA of the CDR3: TGTGCCACCAGCAGAGACCTTGGGACTCGAGGTGAAAAACTGTTTTTT. Its translation: CATSRDLGTRGEKLFF. Drawing the rest from reference TRBV15 and TRBJ1-4, the complete variable domain is DAMVIQNPRYQVTQFGKPVTLSCSQTLNHNVMYWYQQKSSQAPKLLFHYYDKDFNNEADTPDNFQSRRPNTSFCFLDIRSPGLGDTAMYLCATSRDLGTRGEKLFFGSGTQLSVL.

The CDR3 spells CATSKYARDTGELFF. In nucleotides, the CDR3 is TGTGCCACCAGCAAGTACGCGAGGGACACCGGGGAGCTGTTTTTT. The V call is TRBV15, the J call TRBJ2-2, with TRBD2 as a possible D gene (5 bases). The CDR3 loop spans 15 amino acids. V lost 4 bases and J lost 3, with 12 bases in between. The germline V gene encodes CDR1 LNHNV and CDR2 YYDKDF (reference sequence).

The rearrangement links TRBV27 to TRBJ2-1; 7 bases are a match to TRBD2. Trimming cost V 4 bases and J 10 bases; bases outside gene matches: 10. This CDR3 is 14 amino acids long. The germline CDR1 and CDR2 sequences are MNHEY and SMNVEV (reference sequence). The CDR3 coding sequence is TGTGCCAGCAGTTACCGTCCCAGCGGGATCGAGCAGTTCTTC. As protein: CASSYRPSGIEQFF.

J is TRBJ2-5 and V is TRBV5-1, with D maybe TRBD2 (5 bases). The CDR3 sequence is 14 residues long. The V end lost 4 bases, the J end lost 5 bases, and 15 bases lay between the germline ends. Germline CDR1 SGHRS, CDR2 YFSETQ. CDR3 sequence reads: CASSTGMGSETQYF. CDR3 nucleotides: TGCGCCAGCAGCACGGGGATGGGGTCGGAGACCCAGTACTTC.

This clonotype was counted between two and nine times. The chain employs TRBV5-6 and TRBJ2-7; D is uncertain. The germline V gene has CDR1 SGHDT and CDR2 YYEEEE. Trimming cost V 0 bases and J 2 bases, with 12 bases left between them. CDR3 length: 15 residues. The chain's CDR3 is CASSLGRRRAYEQYF. The CDR3 coding sequence is TGTGCCAGCAGCTTGGGTCGCAGGCGAGCCTACGAGCAGTACTTC.

This clonotype was counted many times. This chain connects TRBV10-3 to TRBJ2-7, with 7 positions matching TRBD1. Losses at the gene ends were 6 bases for V and 3 bases for J; bases not matched to a gene: 5. The CDR3 runs 13 residues. The germline CDR1 and CDR2 sequences are ENHRY and SYGVKD. The CDR3 region has the DNA TGTGCCATCAGACGACAGGGTCGCTACGAGCAGTACTTC. Protein sequence: CAIRRQGRYEQYF.

In this sample, this clonotype turned up a few times. This chain uses TRBV7-9 with TRBJ2-7; a possible D gene is TRBD1 (7 bases). Trimming took 5 bases from V and 6 from J, leaving 17 bases between them. The CDR3 length is 14 residues. Germline CDR1 reads SEHNR; CDR2 reads FQNEAQ (reference sequence). The CDR3: CASSPGGLGGEQYF. The CDR3 bases are TGTGCCAGCAGCCCAGGGGGGCTCGGGGGCGAGCAGTACTTC.

V usage is TRBV20-1 and J usage is TRBJ2-3; no definite D call. In germline, CDR1 is DFQATT, CDR2 SNEGSKA (reference sequence). V gave up 6 bases and J gave up 1 base, with 8 bases separating them. CDR3 size: 12 residues. The CDR3 region is CSADGGTDTQYF. The DNA for the CDR3 is TGCAGTGCGGATGGGGGCACAGATACGCAGTATTTT.

This clonotype was seen a handful of times. The CDR3 loop reads CASSAGLAVQETQYF. CDR3 DNA sequence: TGTGCCAGCAGTGCGGGACTAGCGGTCCAAGAGACCCAGTACTTC. The rearrangement joins TRBV25-1 to TRBJ2-5, with 11 bases matching TRBD2. The CDR3 has 15 amino acids. The junction had 2 bases not matched to a gene; V was cut back by 4 bases and J by 1 base. CDR1 and CDR2 from the germline V gene are MGHDK and SYGVNS.

This clonotype was counted a few times. The DNA for the CDR3 is TGTGCCAGCAGCTTCTCCAGTGGGGGCAAAAATTCACCCCTCCACTTT. Protein product: CASSFSSGGKNSPLHF. This chain links TRBV5-5 with TRBJ1-6; TRBD1 might be the D (6 bases). This CDR3 region has 16 residues. CDR1 is SGHKS and CDR2 is YYEKEE in the germline V gene (reference sequence). V dropped 2 bases and J dropped 7 bases, with 16 bases sitting between them.

J is TRBJ2-1 and V is TRBV20-1; D might be TRBD1 (6 bases). Germline-derived CDR1 and CDR2 are DFQATT and SNEGSKA (reference sequence). With 5 bases removed from V and 0 bases from J, the gap between germline ends came to 17 bases. This CDR3 has 16 residues. The chain's CDR3 is CSAPWTETSSYNEQFF. Written as DNA, the CDR3 is TGCAGTGCTCCGTGGACAGAGACCAGCTCCTACAATGAGCAGTTCTTC.

This clonotype occurred a few times. The rearrangement uses TRBV9 and TRBJ2-7, with D unclear. The germline V gene has CDR1 SGDLS and CDR2 YYNGEE. V gave up 0 bases and J gave up 6 bases, with 13 bases separating them. The CDR3 consists of 14 residues. CDR3 in amino acids: CASSVESSRTEQYF. CDR3 coding DNA: TGTGCCAGCAGCGTAGAGTCATCTAGAACCGAGCAGTACTTC.

The J gene is TRBJ2-2, the V gene TRBV18, with 10 bases aligning to TRBD2. The CDR3 is 19 amino acids. Germline CDR1 KGHSH, CDR2 LQKENI. With 0 bases clipped from V and 7 bases from J, the junction kept 14 bases outside the gene matches. CDR3 bases: TGTGCCAGCTCACCACCCAAAACTAGGACTAGCGGTTCTGTCGGGGAGCTGTTTTTT. As protein: CASSPPKTRTSGSVGELFF. The variable domain in full, with the rest retrieved from reference TRBV18 and TRBJ2-2, is NAGVMQNPRHLVRRRGQEARLRCSPMKGHSHVYWYRQLPEEGLKFMVYLQKENIIDESGMPKERFSAEFPKEGPSILRIQQVVRGDSAAYFCASSPPKTRTSGSVGELFFGEGSRLTVL.

This clonotype was detected once. CDR3 sequence: CASSYLSEQYF. The CDR3 DNA sequence: TGTGCCAGCAGTTACTTGTCCGAGCAGTACTTC. V is TRBV6-5 and J is TRBJ2-7; D gene ambiguous. Between the trimmed V and J ends, which lost 1 base and 6 bases, there was a span of 4 bases. CDR1 is MNHEY and CDR2 is SVGAGI in the germline V gene. The length of the CDR3 is 11 residues.

The chain joins TRBV6-4 to TRBJ2-3; D possibly uses TRBD1 or TRBD2 (5 bases each). The germline CDR1 and CDR2 sequences are MRHNA and SNTAGT. The CDR3 length is 12 residues. Deletions cut 4 bases from V and 8 bases from J, with 10 bases between. CDR3 DNA: TGTGCCAGCAGTGGGGGGTCCTGTACGCAGTATTTT. It translates to CASSGGSCTQYF.

This clonotype appeared a few times. This chain uses TRBV9 with TRBJ2-3; TRBD2 is a possible D gene (5 bases). Germline assignment: CDR1 SGDLS and CDR2 YYNGEE. The V end lost 0 bases, the J end lost 5 bases, and 10 bases lay between the germline ends. This CDR3 has 14 amino acids. This chain's CDR3 is CASSVGPGRDTQYF. The DNA of the CDR3 is TGTGCCAGCAGCGTAGGGCCGGGGAGAGATACGCAGTATTTT.

This clonotype was seen a few times. The chain couples TRBV10-3 to TRBJ2-6, with D uncertain. Germline loops: CDR1 ENHRY, CDR2 SYGVKD. The CDR3 runs to 14 residues. The V end lost 2 bases, the J end lost 2 bases, and 4 bases lay between the germline ends. The CDR3 DNA is TGTGCCATCAGTGAGGGGGCTGGGGCCAACGTCCTGACTTTC. This translates into CAISEGAGANVLTF.